The 8 T cell receptor beta chains below all came from one sample that was sequenced in a study of cytomegalovirus exposure and HLA in healthy donors. The PCR was carried out with 60 Vbeta primers and 13 Jbeta primers. Clones were read by immunoSEQ multiplex PCR, and TCRdb kept only the in-frame ones, dropping some. In the table there are some 110,000 clones, 79% of which are singletons. Specimen: PBMCs. These receptors were obtained from a woman aged 18 to 35 in good health and CMV-seropositive.

The genes are TRBV15 and TRBJ1-2; D uncertain. The V gene's germline CDR1 is LNHNV and CDR2 YYDKDF (reference sequence). The CDR3 loop spans 15 amino acids. V lost 0 bases to trimming and J lost 1 base, with 9 bases between them. The CDR3 spells CATSRDGRFNYGYTF. As DNA, the CDR3 is TGTGCCACCAGCAGAGACGGCAGGTTTAACTATGGCTACACCTTC.

J is TRBJ2-1 and V is TRBV7-9, with TRBD1 identical over 10 bases. The germline CDR1 and CDR2 sequences are SEHNR and FQNEAQ (reference sequence). The CDR3 totals 16 residues. The trim removed 5 bases at V and 8 bases at J, leaving 12 bases unmatched. The CDR3 region is CASSPETGGFNYEQFF. CDR3 nucleotide sequence: TGTGCCAGCAGCCCTGAGACAGGGGGCTTCAACTATGAGCAGTTCTTC. Combining the CDR3 with reference TRBV7-9 and TRBJ2-1 gives the whole variable domain DTGVSQNPRHKITKRGQNVTFRCDPISEHNRLYWYRQTLGQGPEFLTYFQNEAQLEKSRLLSDRFSAERPKGSFSTLEIQRTEQGDSAMYLCASSPETGGFNYEQFFGPGTRLTVL.

The rearrangement joins TRBV4-1 to TRBJ2-7; 12 bases align to TRBD2. Germline-derived CDR1 and CDR2 are MGHRA and YSYEKL. V lost 0 bases, J lost 3 bases, and 6 bases stayed unmatched. The CDR3 runs 17 residues. The CDR3 region is CASSQDELAGGLYEQYF. The CDR3 DNA reads as TGCGCCAGCAGCCAAGATGAACTAGCGGGAGGACTCTACGAGCAGTACTTC.

This clone has just a few counts. The chain combines TRBV5-5 with TRBJ1-4; D is possibly TRBD1 (6 bases). This CDR3 has 14 residues. Germline V gene lookup returns CDR1 SGHKS and CDR2 YYEKEE (reference sequence). With 4 bases removed from V and 7 bases from J, the gap between germline ends came to 14 bases. In DNA form, the CDR3 reads TGTGCCAGCAGCACCCGGGACATCGGTGAAAAACTGTTTTTT. Encoded protein: CASSTRDIGEKLFF.

The chain is built from TRBV11-2 and TRBJ2-4; tentative D call: TRBD2 (5 bases). This CDR3 is 16 amino acids long. Trimming took off 4 bases at V and 3 bases at J, with 16 bases between the two ends. CDR1 and CDR2 from the germline V gene are SGHAT and FQNNGV. CDR3 amino acids: CASSSYSTRGKNIQYF. Written as DNA, the CDR3 is TGTGCCAGCAGCTCTTACAGCACACGGGGCAAAAACATTCAGTACTTC.

The chain recombines TRBV5-1 with TRBJ1-4; TRBD1 matches at 8 bases. The ends lost 3 bases at V and 8 bases at J; junction bases unmatched: 6. Germline lookup yields CDR1 SGHRS and CDR2 YFSETQ. There are 14 residues in the CDR3. The CDR3, as DNA: TGCGCCAGCAGCTCTCAGGGGGCAGGCGAAAAACTGTTTTTT. Encoded protein: CASSSQGAGEKLFF. Drawing the rest from reference TRBV5-1 and TRBJ1-4, the complete variable domain is KAGVTQTPRYLIKTRGQQVTLSCSPISGHRSVSWYQQTPGQGLQFLFEYFSETQRNKGNFPGRFSGRQFSNSRSEMNVSTLELGDSALYLCASSSQGAGEKLFFGSGTQLSVL.

The chain recombines TRBV5-1 with TRBJ2-1; the match to TRBD2 covers 14 bases. Germline V CDR1 and CDR2: SGHRS, YFSETQ. CDR3 length: 16 amino acids. V lost 4 bases and J lost 7; bases outside the gene matches: 7. CDR3 amino acids: CASSVPGLAGANEQFF. CDR3 sequence (DNA): TGCGCCAGCAGCGTTCCGGGACTAGCGGGAGCAAATGAGCAGTTCTTC. The full variable domain, rest sourced from reference TRBV5-1 and TRBJ2-1, is KAGVTQTPRYLIKTRGQQVTLSCSPISGHRSVSWYQQTPGQGLQFLFEYFSETQRNKGNFPGRFSGRQFSNSRSEMNVSTLELGDSALYLCASSVPGLAGANEQFFGPGTRLTVL.

This chain connects TRBV28 to TRBJ2-1, with a possible D match to TRBD1 (5 bases). Germline lookup yields CDR1 MDHEN and CDR2 SYDVKM. Trimming stripped 6 bases from V and 1 base from J, with 7 bases between. CDR3 length: 13 amino acids. CDR3 coding DNA: TGTGCCAGCAGCTCAGGGTCCTACAATGAGCAGTTCTTC. Translation: CASSSGSYNEQFF.